This T cell receptor (beta chain) comes out of a study of T-cell reconstitution after alpha-beta-depleted transplantation in children (dated by TCRdb to 2016 to 2017). Regarding the complete study: Using TCR repertoire profiling, the study quantitatively followed how T-cell immune reconstitution unfolded in children after TCRalphabeta/CD19-depleted allogeneic hematopoietic cell transplantation. The paper as a whole reports these results and caveats: Apparently early alphabetaT-cell count recovery about two months after transplant reportedly relied on only several hundred rapidly expanded clones derived from non-depleted graft cells. In some patients, high TCRbeta diversity at day 60 was attributed to recipient T cells and intrathymic progenitors that had survived conditioning. Over subsequent months, a decline in hyperexpanded clone frequencies was noted, and after one year, T-cell counts and TCRbeta diversity were mostly ascribed to newly produced T cells.

The library was generated by PCR. The reads were generated on an Illumina HiSeq 2500. Molecular barcoding was employed in the preparation of TCR libraries, with unique molecular identifiers being used to normalize TCRbeta repertoire quantification. The public reads were quality trimmed at Q25 with fastp and then assembled into clones with MiXCR by TCRdb, keeping productive beta chains. Each entry merges the rows of one CDR3 protein and shows their most common DNA and genes. Present in this sample are about 870,000 distinct CDR3 sequences, 15% to 20% of which were seen just once. The ten largest clonotypes hold 5% of the sample. Read against the paper, the sample's treatment or condition label means: allogeneic hematopoietic cell transplantation with graft depleted of TCRalphabeta T cells and CD19 B cells. TCRalphabeta/CD19-depleted allogeneic hematopoietic cell grafts were given to the transplant recipients, all of whom were children.

From cysteine to phenylalanine, the CDR3 is 15 amino acids long. Of all the DNA, just the CDR3 is kept, 45 bases in frame from base 1. CDR1 is given as DFQATT and CDR2 as SNEGSKA, both from the germline V gene (reference sequence). Germline trimming: 2 bases from V, 5 bases from J; junction bases outside gene matches: 9. Ten or more counts support this clonotype. Its antigen has not been determined. No per-base quality is available; no much larger clone lies one base away. The V and J segments used are TRBV20-1 and TRBJ2-7, and TRBD2 aligns with 10 junction nucleotides. The sample here was PBMCs, mostly from graft donor cells, taken 360 days after TCRalphabeta/CD19-depleted stem cell transplant. The sequence was collected from a male patient younger than 18 who had a stem cell transplant for acute lymphoblastic leukemia, so the T cells may come from the graft donor. The CDR3 region has the sequence CSARKSGTSVNEQYF. The nucleotide sequence reads as follows: TGCAGTGCTAGAAAGTCCGGGACTAGCGTAAACGAGCAGTACTTC.